This T cell receptor beta chain emerged from a study of patients and donors after allogeneic stem cell transplantation. TCRdb independently ran MiXCR on the RT-PCR reads; one entry per CDR3 protein. The data show hundreds of thousands of distinct CDR3 sequences, around 15% seen once. This clonotype was seen only a few times. A much larger clone lies a single base off, so this may be a read error. V was trimmed by 4 bases and J by 4 bases, leaving 4 bases between them. The CDR3 spans 10 residues. Germline V gene lookup returns CDR1 SQVTM and CDR2 ANQGSEA. The TCR sequence derives from a human donor who was either an allogeneic HSCT recipient or a stem cell or donor lymphocyte infusion donor (not recorded which). It is not recorded whose cells these are; they may come from a transplant donor. The sample consisted of blood, either unsorted or a sorted T cell fraction (not recorded which). V usage is TRBV29-1 and J usage is TRBJ2-5; D is undetermined. The CDR3 DNA is TGCAGCGTTGTAAGAGAGACCCAGTACTTC. It specifies CSVVRETQYF. Full variable domain (missing parts from reference TRBV29-1 and TRBJ2-5): SAVISQKPSRDICQRGTSLTIQCQVDSQVTMMFWYRQQPGQSLTLIATANQGSEATYESGFVIDKFPISRPNLTFSTLTVSNMSPEDSSIYLCSVVRETQYFGPGTRLLVL.